The source of this TCR beta chain is a study of blood T cell repertoires in COVID-19. Whole-study context: The origin of the acute and convalescent COVID-19 samples was the United States, Italy and Spain.

Germline trimming cut 2 bases from V and 5 bases from J; bases unmatched to any gene: 11. The CDR3 contains 16 residues. Germline V CDR1 and CDR2: SGHRS, YFSETQ. The method was immunoSEQ multiplex PCR; TCRdb's version includes in-frame clones alone and lacks a portion of them. The repertoire includes approximately 200,000 clones, 88% of them detected once, and approximately 2.1% sits in the top ten. This chain joins TRBV5-1 and TRBJ2-5; 8 nucleotides line up with TRBD2. The specimen sequenced was peripheral blood. The TCR was taken from an older man with active or convalescent COVID-19. CDR3 DNA sequence: TGCGCCAGCAGCTTACGGGGGGGAGACCCCAGGGAGACCCAGTACTTC. It specifies CASSLRGGDPRETQYF.